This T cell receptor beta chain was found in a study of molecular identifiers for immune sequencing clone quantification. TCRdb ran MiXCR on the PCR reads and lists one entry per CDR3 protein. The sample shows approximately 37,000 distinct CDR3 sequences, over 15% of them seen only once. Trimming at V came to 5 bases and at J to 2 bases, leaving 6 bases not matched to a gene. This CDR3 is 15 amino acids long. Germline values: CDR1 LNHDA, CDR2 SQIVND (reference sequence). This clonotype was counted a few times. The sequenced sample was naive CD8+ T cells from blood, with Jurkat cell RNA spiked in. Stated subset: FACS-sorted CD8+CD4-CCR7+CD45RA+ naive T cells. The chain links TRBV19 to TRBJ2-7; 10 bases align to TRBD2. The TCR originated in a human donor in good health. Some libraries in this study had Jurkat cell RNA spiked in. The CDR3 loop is CASSASSGRTYEQYF. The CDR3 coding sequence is TGTGCCAGTAGTGCTTCTAGCGGGAGAACCTACGAGCAGTACTTC.